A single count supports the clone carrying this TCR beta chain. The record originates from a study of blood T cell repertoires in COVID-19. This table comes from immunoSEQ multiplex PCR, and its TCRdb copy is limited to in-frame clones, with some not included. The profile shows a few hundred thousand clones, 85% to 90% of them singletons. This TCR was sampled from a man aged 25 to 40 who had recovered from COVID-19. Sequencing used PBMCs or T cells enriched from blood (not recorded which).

CDR3 amino acids: CASSPQDRGQSSNSPLHF. The CDR3 bases are TGTGCCAGCAGCCCCCAAGACAGGGGGCAAAGTAGTAATTCACCCCTCCACTTT. The V gene is TRBV11-3, the J gene TRBJ1-6; TRBD1 matches 10 bases. J lost 6 bases, V lost 5 bases, and 13 bases had no gene match. The CDR3 is made up of 18 amino acids. The germline CDR1 and CDR2 sequences are SGHNT and YENEEA.